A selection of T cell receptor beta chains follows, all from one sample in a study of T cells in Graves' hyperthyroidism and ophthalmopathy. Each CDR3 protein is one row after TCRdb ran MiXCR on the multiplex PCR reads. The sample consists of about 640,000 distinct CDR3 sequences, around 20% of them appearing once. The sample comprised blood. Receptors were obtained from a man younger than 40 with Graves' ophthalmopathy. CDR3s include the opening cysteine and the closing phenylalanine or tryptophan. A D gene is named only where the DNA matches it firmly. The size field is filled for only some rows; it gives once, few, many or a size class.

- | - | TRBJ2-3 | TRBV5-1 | TGCGCCAGCAGCTTGGACTCGATATCCACAGATACGCAGTATTTT | CASSLDSISTDTQYF
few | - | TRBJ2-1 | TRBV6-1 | TGTGCCAGCCAAAGAGGCGCAAACAATGAGCAGTTCTTC | CASQRGANNEQFF
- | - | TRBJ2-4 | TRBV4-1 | TGCGCCAGCAGCCAAGATACGGAGGGGGGGAACATTCAGTACTTC | CASSQDTEGGNIQYF
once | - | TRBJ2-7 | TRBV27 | TGTGCCACCACCCACTACGACTACGAGCAGTACTTC | CATTHYDYEQYF
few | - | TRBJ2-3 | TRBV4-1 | TGCGCCAGCAGCCAAAGGGGAACTAGCACAGATACGCAGTATTTT | CASSQRGTSTDTQYF
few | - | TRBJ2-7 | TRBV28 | TGTGCCAGCAGTTTTCCCTCGCAAGGGGTCTACGAGCAGTACTTC | CASSFPSQGVYEQYF
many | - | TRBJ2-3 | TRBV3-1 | TGTGCCAGCAGCCACGCGGCAACTGGAGATACGCAGTATTTT | CASSHAATGDTQYF
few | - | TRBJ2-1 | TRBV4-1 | TGCGCCAGCAGCCGATCCCCGGCCAGCGGGTATGAGCAGTTCTTC | CASSRSPASGYEQFF
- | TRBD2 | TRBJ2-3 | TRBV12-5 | TGTGCTAGTGGTTTTTGGCGGGAGAGTGTAGATACGCAGTATTTT | CASGFWRESVDTQYF
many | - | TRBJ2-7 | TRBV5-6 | TGTGCCAGCAGGATTATAACCGGGGCCTACGAGCAGTACTTC | CASRIITGAYEQYF
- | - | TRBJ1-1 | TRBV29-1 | TGCAGCGTTGAAATGAACACTGAAGCTTTCTTT | CSVEMNTEAFF
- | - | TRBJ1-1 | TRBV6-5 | TGTGCCAGCAGTTACTCGAACGGATTCACTGAAGCTTTCTTT | CASSYSNGFTEAFF
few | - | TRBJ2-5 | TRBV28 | TGTGCCAGCAGTTCGCCTACTACGGGGACCCAGCACTTC | CASSSPTTGTQHF
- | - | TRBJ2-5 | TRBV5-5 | TGTGCCAGCAGCTTGGTGGATCAAGAGACCCAGTACTTC | CASSLVDQETQYF
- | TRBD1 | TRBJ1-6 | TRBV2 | TGTGCCAGCAGTGCCCCCCGACAGGGCCATAATTCACCCCTCCACTTT | CASSAPRQGHNSPLHF
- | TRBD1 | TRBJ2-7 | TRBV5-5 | TGTGCCAGCAGCCATGGACAGGGGGCCTACTACGAGCAGTACTTC | CASSHGQGAYYEQYF
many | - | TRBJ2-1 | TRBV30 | TGTGCCTGGACCCGGACTTACTCCTACAATGAGCAGTTCTTC | CAWTRTYSYNEQFF
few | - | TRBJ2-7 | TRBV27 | TGTGCCAGCAGATCCCTGGGGGAGACGACCTACGAGCAGTACTTC | CASRSLGETTYEQYF
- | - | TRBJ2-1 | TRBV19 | TGTGCCAGTAGTACCCATCAAGGTTTCCGGGGTCCCTACAATGAGCAGTTCTTC | CASSTHQGFRGPYNEQFF
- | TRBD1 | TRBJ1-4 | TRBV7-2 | TGTGCCAGCAGCAAAGACAACCGACAGGGCCGGAACGAAAAACTGTTTTTT | CASSKDNRQGRNEKLFF
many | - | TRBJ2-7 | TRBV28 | TGTGCCAGCACCCCATCCGGGACTGTCTCCTACGAGCAGTACTTC | CASTPSGTVSYEQYF
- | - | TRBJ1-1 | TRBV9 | TGTGCCAGCAGCGAGGTGGATTCGGAGCACACTGAAGCTTTCTTT | CASSEVDSEHTEAFF
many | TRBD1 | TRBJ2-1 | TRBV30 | TGTGCCTGGAGTGCGACAGGGTGGAATGAGCAGTTCTTC | CAWSATGWNEQFF